The 10 T cell receptor beta chains below were found in one sample sequenced in a study of lymphopenia after photon versus proton radiotherapy. The repertoire was sequenced with immunoSEQ multiplex PCR; TCRdb's copy has only in-frame clones and lacks some. In the table there are 43,000 or so clones, less than 90% of which are singletons. The material sequenced was peripheral blood, taken from a patient treated with photon-based radiotherapy. The receptor source for this set is a man aged 40-49 years with gastric cancer.

This clone has only one observation. The chain uses TRBV4-1 and TRBJ1-6, with D unresolved. This CDR3 region has 16 residues. The germline gives CDR1 MGHRA, CDR2 YSYEKL. V gave up 3 bases and J gave up 0 bases, with 9 bases separating them. The CDR3 spells CASSQNSHSYNSPLHF. CDR3 nucleotide sequence: TGCGCCAGCAGCCAGAATTCACACTCCTATAATTCACCCCTCCACTTT.

V and J are TRBV6-6 and TRBJ1-6; D is perhaps TRBD1 (5 bases). CDR3 length equals 15 residues. Germline CDR1 reads MNHNY; CDR2 reads SVGAGI (reference sequence). V was shortened by 2 bases and J by 0 bases, with 5 bases between the two germline ends. CDR3: CASSYGGSYNSPLHF. In nucleotides, the CDR3 is TGTGCCAGCAGTTACGGGGGCTCCTATAATTCACCCCTCCACTTT.

On this clone itself: The junction departs from the called germline gene at one end, perhaps through a read error. V gene TRBV2 combines with J gene TRBJ2-5, with no clear D. The CDR3 is 10 residues long. Per the germline V gene, CDR1 is SNHLY and CDR2 is FYNNEI. The CDR3 here is CASREETQYF. The DNA for the CDR3 is TGTGCCAGCAGGGAAGAGACCCAGTACTTC.

Only a few counts were recorded for this clone. The CDR3 sequence: CASSEGSQRGYTF. CDR3 nucleotides: TGTGCCAGCAGTGAAGGCAGTCAGCGGGGCTACACCTTC. The rearrangement joins TRBV6-4 to TRBJ1-2; D is ambiguous. In germline, CDR1 is MRHNA, CDR2 SNTAGT. Trimming removed 3 bases at V and 8 bases at J, with 13 bases between. This CDR3 comprises 13 residues.

The chain has TRBV6-5 and TRBJ2-1, with 14 bases that match TRBD2. Germline V gene data show CDR1 as MNHEY and CDR2 as SVGAGI. V shed 8 bases and J 3 bases; nucleotides not matched to a gene: 3. The CDR3 is 15 amino acids. Written as DNA, the CDR3 is TGTGCCAGCCTCGGGACTAGCGGGGGCTACAATGAGCAGTTCTTC. Translation gives CASLGTSGGYNEQFF.

This clone was observed once. CDR3 in DNA: TGTGCCAGCAGCATCCAAGCGGGGGGGGCTTACAATGAGCAGTTCTTC. Its translation is CASSIQAGGAYNEQFF. The genes are TRBV21-1 and TRBJ2-1; the D call TRBD2 from the table was never checked on the DNA. TRBV21-1 is termed a pseudogene. There are 16 residues in the CDR3.

This sequence joins TRBV11-2 and TRBJ2-6; D might be TRBD1 (7 bases). Germline V gene sequence: CDR1 SGHAT, CDR2 FQNNGV. The CDR3 spans 18 residues. V lost 6 bases and J lost 1, with 19 bases in between. The CDR3 protein is CASRSWGDSQSGANVLTF. Written as DNA, the CDR3 is TGTGCCAGCAGGTCATGGGGGGACAGCCAGTCTGGGGCCAACGTCCTGACTTTC.

This chain joins TRBV12-5 and TRBJ2-1; D gene ambiguous. V gave up 1 base and J gave up 6 bases, with 10 bases separating them. The germline V gene has CDR1 LGHNT and CDR2 FRNRAP. CDR3 length equals 14 residues. The chain's CDR3 is CASGLGSSVNEQFF. The CDR3 coding sequence is TGTGCTAGTGGTTTGGGGTCTTCGGTCAATGAGCAGTTCTTC.

A few counts support this clone. This sequence joins TRBV2 and TRBJ2-5; 9 bases match TRBD1. With 6 bases clipped from V and 4 bases from J, the junction kept 6 bases outside the gene matches. Germline V CDR1 and CDR2: SNHLY, FYNNEI. The CDR3 has 14 amino acids. CDR3 in amino acids: CASSAQGAGETQYF. The DNA for the CDR3 is TGTGCCAGCAGCGCACAGGGGGCGGGAGAGACCCAGTACTTC.

V usage is TRBV6-1 and J usage is TRBJ2-3, with 9 bases fitting TRBD1. CDR1 and CDR2 from the germline V gene are MNHNS and SASEGT. J was trimmed by 0 bases and V by 3 bases; bases with no gene match: 1. This CDR3 region has 15 residues. The CDR3, as DNA: TGTGCCAGCAGTGAGGACAGGGGAAGCACAGATACGCAGTATTTT. This sequence encodes CASSEDRGSTDTQYF.